This is a list of T cell receptor beta chains from one sample in a study of OX40 agonist ivuxolimab in advanced cancers. Sequencing was performed with immunoSEQ multiplex PCR; in TCRdb, only in-frame clones are kept and a portion is missing. The table has fewer than 85,000 clones, 77% seen once. The source material was CD4+ or CD8+ T cells sorted from blood, sampled in a trial of the OX40 agonist ivuxolimab. The receptors stem from an adult with an advanced solid tumor such as melanoma, head and neck, liver or kidney cancer. The CDR3 runs from the conserved cysteine through the conserved F or W. The D gene is left open where the match is weak. Some rows have no size entry. The others give once, few or many, or a class for an expanded clone.

V gene,clone size,J gene,D gene,CDR3 DNA,CDR3 protein
TRBV11-3,.,TRBJ2-3,.,TGTGCCAGCAGGACAGGAATGACAGATACGCAGTATTTT,CASRTGMTDTQYF
TRBV6-6,.,TRBJ1-2,TRBD1,TGTGCCAGCAGTTACGACAGGGAGAGCTATGGCTACACCTTC,CASSYDRESYGYTF
TRBV2,.,TRBJ1-3,.,TGTGCCAGCAGTGAAGCGCTTCTTCAAACCTCTGGAAACACCATATATTTT,CASSEALLQTSGNTIYF
TRBV11-2,once,TRBJ2-7,TRBD1,TGTGCCAGCAGCATTCCGACGACAGGGCACGAGCAGTACTTC,CASSIPTTGHEQYF
TRBV18,.,TRBJ2-3,.,TGTGCCAGCTCACCCTCAGATACGCAGTATTTT,CASSPSDTQYF
TRBV10-3,.,TRBJ1-2,.,TGTGCCATCAGTGAGTCTGAGGTATTGAACTATGGCTACACCTTC,CAISESEVLNYGYTF
TRBV6-4,.,TRBJ2-1,TRBD2,TGTGCCAGCAGCTCCGGGACTAGCGGGGGGTTTGAGCAGTTCTTC,CASSSGTSGGFEQFF
TRBV30,.,TRBJ1-1,.,TGTGCCTGGACCACCCCTTGGGGAAACACTGAAGCTTTCTTT,CAWTTPWGNTEAFF
TRBV2,.,TRBJ2-6,TRBD1,TGTGCCAGCAGTGGACGGGACAGATCTGGGGCCAACGTCCTGACTTTC,CASSGRDRSGANVLTF
TRBV15,few,TRBJ1-2,.,TGTGCCACCAGCAGAGAGGGGGTGGGCGGCTACACCTTC,CATSREGVGGYTF
TRBV29-1,.,TRBJ2-2,.,TGCAGCGTTGAAGAACAGGGTTACGGGGAGCTGTTTTTT,CSVEEQGYGELFF
TRBV19,.,TRBJ2-2,.,TGTGCCAGTAGTATCCAGATCACCGGGGAGCTGTTTTTT,CASSIQITGELFF
TRBV29-1,.,TRBJ2-5,.,TGCAGCGTCACCATGCCGAACGGGATGGGGACCCAGTACTTC,CSVTMPNGMGTQYF
TRBV2,.,TRBJ1-2,.,TGTGCCAGCAGTACAACAGAACTCACTAACTATGGCTACACCTTC,CASSTTELTNYGYTF
TRBV7-3,.,TRBJ2-1,.,TGTGCCAGCAGCTTAAGTCAGTTGGTCGGAGAGCAGTTCTTC,CASSLSQLVGEQFF
TRBV7-8,.,TRBJ1-5,.,TGTGCCAGCAGCTTAGGTATCCGGGAAAATCAGCCCCAGCATTTT,CASSLGIRENQPQHF
TRBV10-3,.,TRBJ1-4,TRBD1,TGTGCCATCAGTGAGTCCGGGACAGCTAATGAAAAACTGTTTTTT,CAISESGTANEKLFF
TRBV6-5,few,TRBJ1-6,.,TGTGCCAGCAGTTCGTGGTTGGAAAATTCACCCCTCCACTTT,CASSSWLENSPLHF
TRBV9,.,TRBJ2-2,.,TGTGCCAGCAGCGTAGGGGGAGGGGGCACCACCGGGGAGCTGTTTTTT,CASSVGGGGTTGELFF
TRBV7-3,.,TRBJ2-7,.,TGTGCCAGCAGCTTAGGTCCTACTCAGATCTACGAGCAGTACTTC,CASSLGPTQIYEQYF
TRBV2,.,TRBJ1-5,.,TGTGCCAGCACCGCAGGGAGCAGCAATCAGCCCCAGCATTTT,CASTAGSSNQPQHF
TRBV30,few,TRBJ2-1,.,TGTGCCTGGAGTGCGGGACCCCCAATGAATGAGCAGTTCTTC,CAWSAGPPMNEQFF
TRBV4-2,once,TRBJ2-7,TRBD1,TGTGCCAGCAGCCTACAGGGGGTAGGGGACTACGAGCAGTACTTC,CASSLQGVGDYEQYF
TRBV14,.,TRBJ2-5,.,TGTGCCAGCTCCACTATGCGGGAGACCCAGTACTTC,CASSTMRETQYF
TRBV19,few,TRBJ1-1,.,TGTGCCAGTAGTATACTTGGTTATGACACTGAAGCTTTCTTT,CASSILGYDTEAFF
TRBV18,.,TRBJ1-2,TRBD1,TGTGCCAGCTCACCCTCAGGGGGTTGGCTCTCTGGCTACACCTTC,CASSPSGGWLSGYTF
TRBV5-1,.,TRBJ2-2,.,TGCGCCAGCAGCTTGATGAGGGCGAACACCGGGGAGCTGTTTTTT,CASSLMRANTGELFF
TRBV7-9,.,TRBJ2-3,TRBD1,TGTGCCAGCAGCAGGACAGGGCTCCGCACAGATACGCAGTATTTT,CASSRTGLRTDTQYF
TRBV7-2,.,TRBJ1-4,.,TGTGCCAGCAGCTCAAATGGGGGACGGAATGAAAAACTGTTTTTT,CASSSNGGRNEKLFF
TRBV5-4,.,TRBJ1-1,.,TGTGCCAGCAGCTTGGTCCTGGGCGAGGTCACTGAAGCTTTCTTT,CASSLVLGEVTEAFF
TRBV11-2,.,TRBJ2-1,TRBD1,TGTGCCAGCAGCCGCGGACAGGGAGTAAACAATGAGCAGTTCTTC,CASSRGQGVNNEQFF
TRBV30,.,TRBJ1-1,.,TGTGCCTGGAGTGTAACCACAGGGAACACTGAAGCTTTCTTT,CAWSVTTGNTEAFF
TRBV4-1,once,TRBJ2-3,TRBD2,TGCGCCAGCAGCCAGGGGAGGGCGGGCACAGATACGCAGTATTTT,CASSQGRAGTDTQYF
TRBV7-2,.,TRBJ2-3,TRBD1,TGTGCCAGCAGCCCAGGACAGGGCCCCGATACGCAGTATTTT,CASSPGQGPDTQYF
TRBV5-4,once,TRBJ2-3,.,TGTGCCAGCAGCTGGGACAGCACAGATACGCAGTATTTT,CASSWDSTDTQYF
TRBV19,once,TRBJ2-2,TRBD1,TGTGCCACCACAAAGCCGGGACAGGGTAGGCCCGGGGAGCTGTTTTTT,CATTKPGQGRPGELFF
TRBV9,.,TRBJ2-3,.,TGTGCCAGCAGCCCCCGGGTTAGCACAGATACGCAGTATTTT,CASSPRVSTDTQYF
TRBV7-9,.,TRBJ1-6,.,TGTGCCAGCAGCTATACAGGGAACTCACCCCTCCACTTT,CASSYTGNSPLHF
TRBV11-2,.,TRBJ2-5,.,TGTGCCAGCAGCGCTTTAGGACAGTCGGAAGAGACCCAGTACTTC,CASSALGQSEETQYF
TRBV7-8,.,TRBJ2-2,.,TGTGCCAGCAGCTTAGCACGCACCGGGGAGCTGTTTTTT,CASSLARTGELFF
TRBV28,.,TRBJ2-1,TRBD1,TGTGCCAGCAGTTTACAGGGGGCTCAGGCCAATGAGCAGTTCTTC,CASSLQGAQANEQFF
TRBV5-4,.,TRBJ1-1,TRBD1,TGTGCCAGCAGCCGAGGGGGGGACAGGGGGAACACTGAAGCTTTCTTT,CASSRGGDRGNTEAFF
TRBV9,few,TRBJ1-4,.,TGTGCCAGCAGCGCGACAGTATATCAAGAAAAACTGTTTTTT,CASSATVYQEKLFF
TRBV6-5,.,TRBJ1-5,.,TGTGCCAGCAGCCCCGCGCGAGTCGATCAGCCCCAGCATTTT,CASSPARVDQPQHF
TRBV6-5,.,TRBJ1-1,.,TGTGCCAGCAGTTACCGGCGGGGAATGAGCAAAGCTTTCTTT,CASSYRRGMSKAFF
TRBV30,few,TRBJ1-1,.,TGTGCCTGGAGCCTATGGGGTGAAGCTTTCTTT,CAWSLWGEAFF
TRBV30,.,TRBJ2-7,.,TGTGCCTGGAGTGTAAAGGGATCCTACGAGCAGTACTTC,CAWSVKGSYEQYF
TRBV4-1,once,TRBJ1-5,.,TGCGCCAGCAGCCAAGAACGGTATAGCAATCAGCCCCAGCATTTT,CASSQERYSNQPQHF
TRBV10-3,once,TRBJ2-1,TRBD1,TGTGCCATCAGTGAGTATGGGACAGGGGTAGGCAATGAGCAGTTCTTC,CAISEYGTGVGNEQFF
TRBV28,.,TRBJ2-7,.,TGTGCCAGCAAGGATGGCGGGATGAGAGAGCAGTACTTC,CASKDGGMREQYF
TRBV4-1,.,TRBJ2-7,TRBD2,TGCGCCAGCAGCCAAGACCTAGCGGGAGGGAACGAGCAGTACTTC,CASSQDLAGGNEQYF
TRBV18,once,TRBJ2-5,.,TGTGCCAGCTCGCAGGGGGGCCAAGAGACCCAGTACTTC,CASSQGGQETQYF
TRBV28,many,TRBJ1-1,.,TGTGCCAGCAGTTTCTCCGAGTACGCTGAAGCTTTCTTT,CASSFSEYAEAFF
TRBV11-2,.,TRBJ1-1,.,TGTGCCAGCAGCCCTAGGGGGAAGGTCGAGGGCACTGAAGCTTTCTTT,CASSPRGKVEGTEAFF
TRBV7-2,.,TRBJ1-6,.,TGTGCCAGCAGCTTAGGGGGCCCGAGGGATTCACCCCTCCACTTT,CASSLGGPRDSPLHF
TRBV28,.,TRBJ2-5,TRBD1,TGTGCCAGCAGTCTAGGGGGCCCGCTGATAGAGACCCAGTACTTC,CASSLGGPLIETQYF
TRBV5-6,.,TRBJ1-2,TRBD1,TGTGCCAGCAGCTTAGGACAGGAATATGGCTACACCTTC,CASSLGQEYGYTF
TRBV6-5,.,TRBJ2-4,.,TGTGCCAGCAGACCGGGACACGCCAAAAACATTCAGTACTTC,CASRPGHAKNIQYF
TRBV4-1,.,TRBJ1-4,.,TGCGCCAGCAGCCAGCTGGGACTGAATGAAAAACTGTTTTTT,CASSQLGLNEKLFF
TRBV28,.,TRBJ2-1,TRBD2,TGTGCCAGCAGTTTAGCTGCTGCGGGAGGGCCTAATCAGCAGTTCTTC,CASSLAAAGGPNQQFF